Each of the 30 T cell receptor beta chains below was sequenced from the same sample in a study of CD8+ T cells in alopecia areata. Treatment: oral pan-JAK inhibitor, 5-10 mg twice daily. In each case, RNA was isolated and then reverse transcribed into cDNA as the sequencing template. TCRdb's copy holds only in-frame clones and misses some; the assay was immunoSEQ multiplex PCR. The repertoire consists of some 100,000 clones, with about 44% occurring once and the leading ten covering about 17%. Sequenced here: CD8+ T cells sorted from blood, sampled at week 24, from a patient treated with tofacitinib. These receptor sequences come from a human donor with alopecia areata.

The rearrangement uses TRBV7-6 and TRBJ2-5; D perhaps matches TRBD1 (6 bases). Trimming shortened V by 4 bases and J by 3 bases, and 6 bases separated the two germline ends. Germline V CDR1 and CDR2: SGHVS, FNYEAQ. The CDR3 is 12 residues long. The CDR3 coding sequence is TGTGCCAGCAGCTCAGGGGAAGAGACCCAGTACTTC. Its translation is CASSSGEETQYF.

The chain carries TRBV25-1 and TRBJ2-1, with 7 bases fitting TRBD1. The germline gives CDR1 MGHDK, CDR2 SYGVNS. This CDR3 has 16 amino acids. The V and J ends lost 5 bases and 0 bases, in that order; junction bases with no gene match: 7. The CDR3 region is CASSRGGASSYNEQFF. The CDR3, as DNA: TGTGCCAGCAGTCGAGGGGGCGCGAGCTCCTACAATGAGCAGTTCTTC.

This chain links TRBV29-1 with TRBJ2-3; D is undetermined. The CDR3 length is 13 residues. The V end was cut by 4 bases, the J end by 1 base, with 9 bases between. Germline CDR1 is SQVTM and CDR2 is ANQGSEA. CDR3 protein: CSVANTRTDTQYF. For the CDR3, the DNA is TGCAGCGTTGCGAACACTCGCACAGATACGCAGTATTTT.

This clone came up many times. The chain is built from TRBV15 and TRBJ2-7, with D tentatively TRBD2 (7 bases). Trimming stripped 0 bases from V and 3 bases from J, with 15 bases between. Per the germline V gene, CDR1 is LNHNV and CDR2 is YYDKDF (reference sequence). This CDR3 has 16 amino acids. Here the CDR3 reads CATSRDLGGLDYEQYF. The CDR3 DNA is TGTGCCACCAGCAGAGACTTGGGGGGGCTCGACTACGAGCAGTACTTC.

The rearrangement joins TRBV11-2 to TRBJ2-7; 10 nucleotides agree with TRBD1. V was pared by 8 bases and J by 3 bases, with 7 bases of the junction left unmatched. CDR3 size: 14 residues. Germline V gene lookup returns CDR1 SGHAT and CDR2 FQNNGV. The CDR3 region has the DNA TGTGCCAGCGCCCCCGGGACAGGGGACTACGAGCAGTACTTC. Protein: CASAPGTGDYEQYF.

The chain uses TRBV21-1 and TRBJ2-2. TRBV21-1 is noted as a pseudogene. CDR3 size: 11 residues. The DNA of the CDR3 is TGTGCCAGCAGCACCACCGGGGAGCTGTTTTTT. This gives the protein CASSTTGELFF.

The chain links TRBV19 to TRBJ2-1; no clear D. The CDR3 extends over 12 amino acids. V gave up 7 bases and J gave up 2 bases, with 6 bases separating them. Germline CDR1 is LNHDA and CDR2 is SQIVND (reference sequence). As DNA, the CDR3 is TGTGCCAGTATAAGTACCTACAATGAGCAGTTCTTC. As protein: CASISTYNEQFF.

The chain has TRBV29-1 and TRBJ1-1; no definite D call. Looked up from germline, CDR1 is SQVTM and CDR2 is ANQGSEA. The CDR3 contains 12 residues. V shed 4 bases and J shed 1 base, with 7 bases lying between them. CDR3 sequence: CSVVRENTEAFF. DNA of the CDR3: TGCAGCGTTGTACGGGAGAACACTGAAGCTTTCTTT.

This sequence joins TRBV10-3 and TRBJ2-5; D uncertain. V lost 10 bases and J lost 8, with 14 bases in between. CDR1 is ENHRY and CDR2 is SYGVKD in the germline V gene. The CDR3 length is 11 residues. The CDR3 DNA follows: TGTGCCAGCCGGACGGGCCGCACCCAGTACTTC. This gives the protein CASRTGRTQYF.

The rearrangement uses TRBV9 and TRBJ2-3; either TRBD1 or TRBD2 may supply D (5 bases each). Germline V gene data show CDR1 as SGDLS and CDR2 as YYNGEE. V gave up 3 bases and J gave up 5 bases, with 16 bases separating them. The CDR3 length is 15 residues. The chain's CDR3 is CASSARAPGLDTQYF. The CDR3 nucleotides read TGTGCCAGCAGCGCTCGCGCCCCGGGGCTAGATACGCAGTATTTT.

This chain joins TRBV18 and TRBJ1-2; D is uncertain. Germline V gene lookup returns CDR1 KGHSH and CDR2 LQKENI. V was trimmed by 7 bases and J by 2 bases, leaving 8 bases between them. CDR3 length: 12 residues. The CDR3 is CASLDKNYGYTF. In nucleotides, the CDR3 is TGTGCCAGCTTAGACAAGAACTATGGCTACACCTTC.

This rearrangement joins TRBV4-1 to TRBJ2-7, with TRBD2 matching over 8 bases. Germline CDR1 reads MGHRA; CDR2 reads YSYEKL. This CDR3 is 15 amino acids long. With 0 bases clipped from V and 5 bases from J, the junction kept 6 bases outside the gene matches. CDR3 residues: CASSQEQRELDEQYF. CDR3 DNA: TGCGCCAGCAGCCAAGAACAGCGGGAGTTAGACGAGCAGTACTTC.

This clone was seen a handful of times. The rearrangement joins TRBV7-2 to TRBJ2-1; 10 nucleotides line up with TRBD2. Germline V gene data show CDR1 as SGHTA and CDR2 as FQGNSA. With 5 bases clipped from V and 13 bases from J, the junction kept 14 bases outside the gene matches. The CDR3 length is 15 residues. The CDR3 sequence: CASSLSAASGSTQFF. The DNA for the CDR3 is TGTGCCAGCAGCCTCTCGGCGGCTAGCGGGAGTACTCAGTTCTTC. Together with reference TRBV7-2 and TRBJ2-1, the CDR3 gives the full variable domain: GAGVSQSPSNKVTEKGKDVELRCDPISGHTALYWYRQSLGQGLEFLIYFQGNSAPDKSGLPSDRFSAERTGGSVSTLTIQRTQQEDSAVYLCASSLSAASGSTQFFGPGTRLTVL.

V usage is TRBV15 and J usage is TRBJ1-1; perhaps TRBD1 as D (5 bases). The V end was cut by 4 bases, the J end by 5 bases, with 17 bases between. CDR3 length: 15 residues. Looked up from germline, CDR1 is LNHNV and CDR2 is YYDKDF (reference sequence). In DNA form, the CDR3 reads TGTGCCACCAGCATGAAGCTGCAGGGTGGGACTGAAGCTTTCTTT. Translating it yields CATSMKLQGGTEAFF.

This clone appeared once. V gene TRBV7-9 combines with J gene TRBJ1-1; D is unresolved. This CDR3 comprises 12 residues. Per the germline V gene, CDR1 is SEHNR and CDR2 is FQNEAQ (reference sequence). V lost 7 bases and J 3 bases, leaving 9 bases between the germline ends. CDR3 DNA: TGTGCCAGCATCTCTCTCCACACTGAAGCTTTCTTT. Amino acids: CASISLHTEAFF.

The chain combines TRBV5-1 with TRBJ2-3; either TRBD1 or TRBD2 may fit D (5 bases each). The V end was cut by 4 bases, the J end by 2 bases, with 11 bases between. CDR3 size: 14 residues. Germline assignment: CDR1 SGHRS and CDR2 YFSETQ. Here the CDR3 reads CASSQGRTTDTQYF. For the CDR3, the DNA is TGCGCCAGCAGCCAGGGACGGACCACAGATACGCAGTATTTT.

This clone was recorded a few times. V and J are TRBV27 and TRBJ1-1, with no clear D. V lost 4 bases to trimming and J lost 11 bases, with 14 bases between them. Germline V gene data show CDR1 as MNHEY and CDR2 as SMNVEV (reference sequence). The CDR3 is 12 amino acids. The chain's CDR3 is CASSSADGKAFF. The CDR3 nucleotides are TGTGCCAGCAGTTCCGCGGATGGGAAGGCTTTCTTT.

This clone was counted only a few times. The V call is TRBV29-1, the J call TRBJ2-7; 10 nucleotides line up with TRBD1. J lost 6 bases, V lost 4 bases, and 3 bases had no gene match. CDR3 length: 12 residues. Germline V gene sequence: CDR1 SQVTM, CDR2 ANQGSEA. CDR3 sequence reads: CSVGQGALEQYF. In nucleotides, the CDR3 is TGCAGCGTTGGACAGGGGGCACTCGAGCAGTACTTC.

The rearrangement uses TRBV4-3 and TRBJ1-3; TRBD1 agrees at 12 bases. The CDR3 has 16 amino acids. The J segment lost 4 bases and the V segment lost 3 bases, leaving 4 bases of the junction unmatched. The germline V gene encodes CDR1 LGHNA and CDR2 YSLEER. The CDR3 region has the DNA TGCGCCAGCAGCCAGGGGACAGGGGGCGCCGGAAACACCATATATTTT. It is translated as CASSQGTGGAGNTIYF.

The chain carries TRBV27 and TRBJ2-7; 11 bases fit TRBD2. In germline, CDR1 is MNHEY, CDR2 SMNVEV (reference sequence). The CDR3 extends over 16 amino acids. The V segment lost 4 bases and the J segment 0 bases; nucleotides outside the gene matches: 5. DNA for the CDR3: TGTGCCAGCAGTTCGGGACTAGCGGAGAGCTCCTACGAGCAGTACTTC. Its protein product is CASSSGLAESSYEQYF.

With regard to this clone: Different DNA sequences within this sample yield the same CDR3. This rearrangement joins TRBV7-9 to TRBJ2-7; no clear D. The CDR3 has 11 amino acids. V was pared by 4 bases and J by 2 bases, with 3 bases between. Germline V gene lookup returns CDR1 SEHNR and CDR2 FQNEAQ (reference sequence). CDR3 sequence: CASSSTYEQYF. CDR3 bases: TGTGCCAGCAGCTCAACCTACGAGCAGTACTTC.

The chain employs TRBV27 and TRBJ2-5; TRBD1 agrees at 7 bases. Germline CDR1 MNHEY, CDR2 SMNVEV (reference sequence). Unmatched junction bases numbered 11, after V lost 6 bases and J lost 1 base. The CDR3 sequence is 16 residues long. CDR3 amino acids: CASRPIGQASQETQYF. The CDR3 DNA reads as TGTGCCAGCAGACCGATCGGACAGGCATCCCAAGAGACCCAGTACTTC.

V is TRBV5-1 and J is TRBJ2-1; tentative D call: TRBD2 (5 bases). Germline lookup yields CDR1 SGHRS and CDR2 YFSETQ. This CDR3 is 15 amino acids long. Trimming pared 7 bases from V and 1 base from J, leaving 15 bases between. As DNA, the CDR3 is TGCGCCAGCCGGTCCTTAGCGCCTTCCTACAATGAGCAGTTCTTC. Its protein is CASRSLAPSYNEQFF. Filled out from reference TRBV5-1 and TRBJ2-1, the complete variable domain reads KAGVTQTPRYLIKTRGQQVTLSCSPISGHRSVSWYQQTPGQGLQFLFEYFSETQRNKGNFPGRFSGRQFSNSRSEMNVSTLELGDSALYLCASRSLAPSYNEQFFGPGTRLTVL.

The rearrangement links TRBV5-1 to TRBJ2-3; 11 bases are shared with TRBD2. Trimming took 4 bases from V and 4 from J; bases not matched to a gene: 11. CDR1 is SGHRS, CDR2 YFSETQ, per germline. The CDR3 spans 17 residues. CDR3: CASSHPTSGSLPDTQYF. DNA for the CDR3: TGCGCCAGCAGCCACCCCACTAGCGGGAGCTTGCCAGATACGCAGTATTTT.

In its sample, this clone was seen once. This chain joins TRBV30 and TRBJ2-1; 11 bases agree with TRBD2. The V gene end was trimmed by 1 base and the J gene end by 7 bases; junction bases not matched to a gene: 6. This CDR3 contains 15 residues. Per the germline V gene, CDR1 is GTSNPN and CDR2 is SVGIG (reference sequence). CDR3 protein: CAWSAGTSGANEQFF. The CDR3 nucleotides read TGTGCCTGGAGTGCCGGGACTAGCGGAGCAAATGAGCAGTTCTTC.

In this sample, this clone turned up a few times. The CDR3 bases are TGTGCCAGCAGGACAGGGGGCGCCCAAGAGACCCAGTACTTC. Translated: CASRTGGAQETQYF. This chain connects TRBV2 to TRBJ2-5, with 10 nucleotides matching TRBD1. Trimming removed 6 bases from V and 1 base from J; junction bases left unmatched: 2. The germline gives CDR1 SNHLY, CDR2 FYNNEI. CDR3 size: 14 residues.

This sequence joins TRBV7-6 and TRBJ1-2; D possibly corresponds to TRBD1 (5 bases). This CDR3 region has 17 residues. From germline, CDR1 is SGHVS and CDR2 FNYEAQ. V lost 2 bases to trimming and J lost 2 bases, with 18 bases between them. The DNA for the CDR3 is TGTGCCAGCAGCTTAACCCCCGTAGGGGTAATCAACTATGGCTACACCTTC. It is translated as CASSLTPVGVINYGYTF.

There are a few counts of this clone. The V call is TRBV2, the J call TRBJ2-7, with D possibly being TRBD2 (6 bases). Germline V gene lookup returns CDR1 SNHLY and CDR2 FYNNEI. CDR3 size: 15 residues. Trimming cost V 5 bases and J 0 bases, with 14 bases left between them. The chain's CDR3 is CASSPIGGNSYEQYF. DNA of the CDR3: TGTGCCAGCAGTCCTATTGGCGGGAACTCCTACGAGCAGTACTTC.

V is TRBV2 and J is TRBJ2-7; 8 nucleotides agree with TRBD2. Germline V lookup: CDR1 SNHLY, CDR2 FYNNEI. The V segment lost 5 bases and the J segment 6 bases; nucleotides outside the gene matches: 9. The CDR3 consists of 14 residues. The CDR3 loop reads CASSTGLAGLEQYF. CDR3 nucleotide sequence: TGTGCCAGCAGTACGGGGCTAGCGGGTCTCGAGCAGTACTTC. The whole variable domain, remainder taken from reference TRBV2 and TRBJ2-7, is EPEVTQTPSHQVTQMGQEVILRCVPISNHLYFYWYRQILGQKVEFLVSFYNNEISEKSEIFDDQFSVERPDGSNFTLKIRSTKLEDSAMYFCASSTGLAGLEQYFGPGTRLTVT.

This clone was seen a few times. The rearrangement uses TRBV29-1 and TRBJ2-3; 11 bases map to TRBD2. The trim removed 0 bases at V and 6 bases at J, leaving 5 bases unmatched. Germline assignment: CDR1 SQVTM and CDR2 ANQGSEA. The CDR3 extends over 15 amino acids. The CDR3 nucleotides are TGCAGCGTTGAAGATTTTAGCGGGAGGGACGATACGCAGTATTTT. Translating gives CSVEDFSGRDDTQYF.